What follows are 7 T cell receptor beta chains derived from one specimen sequenced in a study of Tregs in tolerant kidney transplant recipients. This table comes from immunoSEQ multiplex PCR, and its TCRdb copy is limited to in-frame clones, with some not included. Of roughly 250,000 clones listed, more than 65% were seen once; the top ten hold under 0.65%. The sample comprised CD4+ T cells from blood. These receptors originate from a human donor in good health.

The CDR3 reads CASSYRGSGNTIYF. For the CDR3, the DNA is TGTGCCAGCAGCTATAGGGGGTCTGGAAACACCATATATTTT. This chain uses TRBV13 with TRBJ1-3; the D gene is possibly TRBD1 (6 bases). Germline CDR1 and CDR2: PRHDT and FYEKMQ (reference sequence). CDR3 size: 14 residues. Deletions cut 4 bases from V and 1 base from J, with 8 bases between.

This chain connects TRBV28 to TRBJ1-5; 7 nucleotides match TRBD1. Germline-derived CDR1 and CDR2 are MDHEN and SYDVKM. With V trimmed by 6 bases and J by 5 bases, 4 bases remained unmatched. This CDR3 is built from 13 residues. The CDR3, as DNA: TGTGCCAGCAGGCAGGGGGGAGATCAGCCCCAGCATTTT. It encodes CASRQGGDQPQHF.

The chain couples TRBV5-8 to TRBJ2-3, with a weak D call TRBD1 (6 bases). Germline V gene lookup returns CDR1 SGHTS and CDR2 YDEGEE. There are 13 residues in the CDR3. V lost 10 bases, J lost 6 bases, and 18 bases lay in between. This CDR3 is CALRGQGSDTQYF. The CDR3 nucleotides read TGTGCCCTCAGGGGACAAGGGTCGGATACGCAGTATTTT.

V gene TRBV21-1 combines with J gene TRBJ2-5; no check of the table's D call, TRBD2, against the DNA was made. TRBV21-1 is an annotated pseudogene. This CDR3 contains 18 residues. The CDR3 nucleotides are TGTGCCAGCAGCAAAGCGGTCCGGGACGGGGGACCCCAAGAGACCCAGTACTTC. Amino acids: CASSKAVRDGGPQETQYF.

This clone was seen only a few times. The CDR3 nucleotides read TGTGCCAGCACTCACCCATCCGGGACTGGGGGGACCCAGTACTTC. Translated: CASTHPSGTGGTQYF. V is TRBV28 and J is TRBJ2-5; TRBD2 is a possible D gene (6 bases). Germline CDR1 and CDR2: MDHEN and SYDVKM. This CDR3 is built from 15 residues. The V and J ends lost 7 bases and 7 bases respectively, with 22 bases between them.

This chain connects TRBV18 to TRBJ2-7; TRBD1 or TRBD2 may be the D gene (5 bases each). The V end lost 2 bases, the J end lost 6 bases, and 11 bases lay between the germline ends. CDR3 length: 13 amino acids. CDR1 is KGHSH, CDR2 LQKENI, per germline. The CDR3, as DNA: TGTGCCAGCTCACCAAATGAGGGGACCGAGCAGTACTTC. Translated, it gives CASSPNEGTEQYF.

The chain employs TRBV6-5 and TRBJ1-3, with 9 bases fitting TRBD1. Germline lookup yields CDR1 MNHEY and CDR2 SVGAGI. The ends lost 8 bases at V and 4 bases at J; junction bases unmatched: 6. The CDR3 covers 14 residues. The CDR3 region has the DNA TGTGCCAGCCGGGACAGGGCATTGGGAAACACCATATATTTT. Its protein is CASRDRALGNTIYF.